This passage covers 17 T cell receptor beta chains from one sample sequenced in a study of cytomegalovirus exposure and HLA in healthy donors. Profiling relied on immunoSEQ multiplex PCR, and the TCRdb table lists in-frame clones only, not all of them. The sample has around 99,000 clones, about 90% seen once; the top ten hold around 2.1%. The specimen was PBMCs. These receptors originate from a woman aged 18-35 years in good health and CMV-seronegative.

This clone was seen just once. J is TRBJ2-7 and V is TRBV11-2, with D uncertain. Trimming left V 5 bases short and J 5 bases short, with 22 bases between. Germline V gene data show CDR1 as SGHAT and CDR2 as FQNNGV. The CDR3 runs 16 residues. CDR3 bases: TGTGCCAGCAGCCTAATAGCCCGTGGCTCTATCGACGAGCAGTACTTC. It translates to CASSLIARGSIDEQYF.

V is TRBV4-3 and J is TRBJ1-2; 9 positions agree with TRBD1. The CDR3 has 19 residues. Per the germline V gene, CDR1 is LGHNA and CDR2 is YSLEER. V shed 0 bases and J 2 bases; nucleotides not matched to a gene: 13. CDR3 sequence (DNA): TGCGCCAGCAGCCAAGATTGGGTGGGACAGGGAAGGATGAACTATGGCTACACCTTC. This translates into CASSQDWVGQGRMNYGYTF.

This chain links TRBV19 with TRBJ2-1, with a weak D call TRBD2 (5 bases). CDR1 and CDR2 (germline): LNHDA, SQIVND (reference sequence). CDR3 length: 14 amino acids. Trimming removed 1 base from V and 3 bases from J, with 7 bases in between. In DNA form, the CDR3 reads TGTGCCAGTAGTATAGGAGGGCTCTACAATGAGCAGTTCTTC. This encodes CASSIGGLYNEQFF.

V usage is TRBV4-3 and J usage is TRBJ2-7, with 10 bases identical to TRBD2. The junction had 3 bases not matched to a gene; V was cut back by 0 bases and J by 4 bases. The CDR3 sequence is 15 residues long. Germline V gene lookup returns CDR1 LGHNA and CDR2 YSLEER. The CDR3 nucleotides are TGCGCCAGCAGCCAAGATCGGACTAGCGGATACGAGCAGTACTTC. Protein sequence: CASSQDRTSGYEQYF.

V usage is TRBV7-8 and J usage is TRBJ2-7; D perhaps matches TRBD1 (5 bases). CDR3 length: 13 amino acids. Germline CDR1 and CDR2: SGHVS and FQNEAQ. Trimming removed 4 bases from V and 5 bases from J, with 12 bases in between. CDR3 residues: CASSWGHEDEQYF. For the CDR3, the DNA is TGTGCCAGCAGCTGGGGCCATGAGGACGAGCAGTACTTC. Together with reference TRBV7-8 and TRBJ2-7, the CDR3 gives the full variable domain: GAGVSQSPRYKVAKRGQDVALRCDPISGHVSLFWYQQALGQGPEFLTYFQNEAQLDKSGLPSDRFFAERPEGSVSTLKIQRTQQEDSAVYLCASSWGHEDEQYFGPGTRLTVT.

The J gene is TRBJ1-4, the V gene TRBV18; a weak D match, TRBD1 (5 bases). V lost 0 bases, J lost 8 bases, and 19 bases lay in between. The germline V gene has CDR1 KGHSH and CDR2 LQKENI. The CDR3 spans 17 residues. The CDR3 spells CASSPPGTSVRKEKLFF. Written as DNA, the CDR3 is TGTGCCAGCTCACCACCGGGGACTTCTGTACGGAAGGAAAAACTGTTTTTT.

The rearrangement uses TRBV18 and TRBJ1-1; possible D gene TRBD1, 5 bases. Trimming took off 2 bases at V and 4 bases at J, with 5 bases between the two ends. The CDR3 extends over 12 amino acids. CDR1 KGHSH and CDR2 LQKENI come from the germline V gene. CDR3 in DNA: TGTGCCAGCTCACCAGACAGCACTGAAGCTTTCTTT. This sequence encodes CASSPDSTEAFF.

V usage is TRBV7-9 and J usage is TRBJ2-7, with 7 bases matching TRBD1. Germline V gene data show CDR1 as SEHNR and CDR2 as FQNEAQ (reference sequence). The CDR3 contains 17 residues. With V trimmed by 3 bases and J by 2 bases, 13 bases remained unmatched. DNA of the CDR3: TGTGCCAGCAGCTTGGTGTTCGACAGGGCCTTCGCCTACGAGCAGTACTTC. Amino acid sequence: CASSLVFDRAFAYEQYF.

The chain recombines TRBV9 with TRBJ2-7, with TRBD2 matching 7 bases. The V and J ends lost 2 bases and 4 bases, in that order; junction bases with no gene match: 9. Germline assignment: CDR1 SGDLS and CDR2 YYNGEE. CDR3 length equals 15 residues. The CDR3 bases are TGTGCCAGCAGCGTCGCCGGGACGGGAGGTTACGAGCAGTACTTC. This translates into CASSVAGTGGYEQYF.

The V and J genes are TRBV4-3 and TRBJ2-5; perhaps TRBD2 as D (6 bases). Germline V gene sequence: CDR1 LGHNA, CDR2 YSLEER. The CDR3 extends over 15 amino acids. Trimming left V 4 bases short and J 5 bases short, with 17 bases between. The CDR3 sequence is CASSPVSAAGETQYF. CDR3 coding DNA: TGCGCCAGCAGCCCTGTCAGCGCAGCGGGTGAGACCCAGTACTTC.

The chain combines TRBV28 with TRBJ1-2, with a possible D match to TRBD1 (6 bases). Deletions cut 1 base from V and 3 bases from J, with 21 bases between. This CDR3 has 18 residues. Germline lookup yields CDR1 MDHEN and CDR2 SYDVKM. CDR3 sequence (DNA): TGTGCCAGCAGTTTATTGGGGACATCCCCCCGGGTTGACTATGGCTACACCTTC. This translates into CASSLLGTSPRVDYGYTF.

This clone was seen a few times. This chain connects TRBV6-6 to TRBJ1-5; D is possibly TRBD1 (6 bases). Germline loops: CDR1 MNHNY, CDR2 SVGAGI (reference sequence). The length of the CDR3 is 14 residues. V lost 8 bases and J 6 bases, leaving 17 bases between the germline ends. The CDR3 spells CASGIQGVRQPQHF. CDR3 DNA: TGTGCCAGCGGGATACAGGGAGTGCGTCAGCCCCAGCATTTT.

This sequence joins TRBV20-1 and TRBJ1-2; D ambiguous. This CDR3 is built from 11 residues. The ends were cut back, 2 bases at V and 5 bases at J, with 6 bases in the middle. Germline V gene data show CDR1 as DFQATT and CDR2 as SNEGSKA (reference sequence). In DNA, the CDR3 is TGCAGTGCTAGATCCGGGTATGGCTACACCTTC. Protein product: CSARSGYGYTF.

Only one count was recorded for this clone. CDR3 residues: CASSFRDRLSTGELFF. CDR3 coding DNA: TGTGCCAGCAGCTTCCGGGACAGGTTATCGACCGGGGAGCTGTTTTTT. V usage is TRBV7-3 and J usage is TRBJ2-2; 8 bases line up with TRBD1. The CDR3 contains 16 residues. Germline values: CDR1 SGHTA, CDR2 FQGTGA. V dropped 3 bases and J dropped 5; count of bases not matched to a gene: 8.

The genes are TRBV6-5 and TRBJ2-1; D may be TRBD1 (6 bases). The CDR3 has 14 amino acids. V was shortened by 2 bases and J by 3 bases, with 8 bases between the two germline ends. CDR1 and CDR2 from the germline V gene are MNHEY and SVGAGI. CDR3 region: CASSYAGVYNEQFF. CDR3 sequence (DNA): TGTGCCAGCAGTTACGCAGGGGTCTACAATGAGCAGTTCTTC.

The chain links TRBV9 to TRBJ2-1; 7 bases align to TRBD2. The CDR3 length is 16 residues. Trimming cost V 0 bases and J 5 bases; bases outside gene matches: 8. Germline V gene lookup returns CDR1 SGDLS and CDR2 YYNGEE. The CDR3 region is CASSVGEGWKDNEQFF. Here the CDR3 DNA reads TGTGCCAGCAGCGTAGGGGAGGGATGGAAGGACAATGAGCAGTTCTTC.

The chain couples TRBV7-2 to TRBJ2-1; TRBD2 matches 7 bases. CDR1 and CDR2 (germline): SGHTA, FQGNSA. The ends lost 2 bases at V and 4 bases at J; junction bases unmatched: 5. CDR3 length: 15 residues. CDR3 amino acids: CASSLLGTNYNEQFF. The DNA of the CDR3 is TGTGCCAGCAGCTTACTCGGGACTAATTACAATGAGCAGTTCTTC.